A single sample gave rise to the 8 T cell receptor beta chains below, sequenced in a study of T cells in Graves' hyperthyroidism and ophthalmopathy (dated by TCRdb to the late 2010s). Libraries were built with multiplex PCR. The listed sequencing device is Illumina HiSeq 2000. Amplification of TCR beta CDR3 regions was carried out from RNA transcripts. The TCR CDR3 was subjected to a first round of RT-PCR using the HTBI primer set and the Qiagen OneStep RT-PCR kit. In TCRdb, the public reads were trimmed at Q25 with fastp and aligned with MiXCR, with productive beta chains retained. Identical CDR3 protein sequences are pooled into one entry, listed with their most common genes and DNA. Counted in this sample were 390,000 or so distinct CDR3 sequences; about 14% of them appeared once. Approximately 13% of the sample is in the top ten clones. Specimen: blood. The origin of the receptors is a man aged 18 to 29 with Graves' ophthalmopathy.

V gene TRBV5-1 combines with J gene TRBJ2-7; 8 nucleotides agree with TRBD2. Germline values: CDR1 SGHRS, CDR2 YFSETQ. After removal of 1 base from V and 3 bases from J, the junction contained 12 bases not matched to a gene. The CDR3 consists of 17 residues. CDR3 coding DNA: TGCGCCAGCAGCTTGTTCGCTAGCGGGCGCCACCTCTACGAGCAGTACTTC. Translated, it gives CASSLFASGRHLYEQYF. The whole variable domain, remainder taken from reference TRBV5-1 and TRBJ2-7, is KAGVTQTPRYLIKTRGQQVTLSCSPISGHRSVSWYQQTPGQGLQFLFEYFSETQRNKGNFPGRFSGRQFSNSRSEMNVSTLELGDSALYLCASSLFASGRHLYEQYFGPGTRLTVT.

This clonotype was seen repeatedly, ten times or more. The chain recombines TRBV5-5 with TRBJ2-7; D is uncertain. Germline CDR1 and CDR2: SGHKS and YYEKEE (reference sequence). The CDR3 is made up of 14 amino acids. With 4 bases removed from V and 0 bases from J, the gap between germline ends came to 11 bases. CDR3 in DNA: TGTGCCAGCAGCCAACAGACGGCCTCCTACGAGCAGTACTTC. It translates to CASSQQTASYEQYF.

This clonotype was recorded many times. The chain employs TRBV28 and TRBJ2-3, with D unresolved. Trimming pared 6 bases from V and 2 bases from J, leaving 12 bases between. The CDR3 runs to 14 residues. The germline V gene has CDR1 MDHEN and CDR2 SYDVKM. The CDR3 region is CASRSSKSTDTQYF. DNA of the CDR3: TGTGCCAGCAGGAGTAGCAAGTCCACAGATACGCAGTATTTT.

Concerning this clonotype itself: A read error may be the cause here, since a much bigger clone is one base away. In DNA, the CDR3 is TGTGCCAGCAGCTTAGATTCGGAGTACACAGATACGCAGTATTTT. Amino acid sequence: CASSLDSEYTDTQYF. This chain links TRBV7-9 with TRBJ2-3; D is unclear. From germline, CDR1 is SEHNR and CDR2 FQNEAQ (reference sequence). CDR3 length: 15 residues. Trimming took off 1 base at V and 2 bases at J, with 10 bases between the two ends.

Remarks on this clonotype: A much larger clone is a single base away; this may be a read error. This sequence joins TRBV2 and TRBJ2-1; D may be TRBD1 or TRBD2 (5 bases each). CDR3 size: 16 residues. Germline assignment: CDR1 SNHLY and CDR2 FYNNEI. The CDR3 nucleotides read TGTGCCGGCAGACAGCCGGGACGTTTGGCCTACAATGAGCAGTTCTTC. Translation: CAGRQPGRLAYNEQFF.

On this clonotype: The junction departs from the called germline gene at one end, perhaps through a read error. The rearrangement uses TRBV6-2 or TRBV6-3 and TRBJ2-3, with 11 bases fitting TRBD2. The CDR3 runs 14 residues. CDR1 MNHEY and CDR2 SVGEGT come from the germline V gene. The CDR3 bases are TGTGCCAGCAGACTAGCGGGAGAAGTAGATACGCGGTATTTT. This encodes CASRLAGEVDTRYF.

This clonotype has ten or more counts. The chain employs TRBV7-6 and TRBJ2-1, with 13 bases lining up with TRBD2. Per germline, CDR1 SGHVS and CDR2 FNYEAQ. V trimming: 5 bases; J trimming: 1 base; junction bases outside the gene matches: 5. The CDR3 length is 17 residues. CDR3 amino acids: CASSLRLAGGSYNEQFF. The CDR3 DNA sequence: TGTGCCAGCAGCCTCCGACTAGCGGGGGGTTCCTACAATGAGCAGTTCTTC.

The chain employs TRBV5-1 and TRBJ1-2, with no clear D. This CDR3 is built from 14 residues. The germline CDR1 and CDR2 sequences are SGHRS and YFSETQ. The V gene lost 1 base and the J gene lost 4 bases, with 11 bases spanning the gap. This CDR3 reads CASSLYGNPYGYTF. The CDR3 DNA is TGCGCCAGCAGCTTGTATGGTAATCCCTATGGCTACACCTTC. Full variable domain (remainder filled in from reference TRBV5-1 and TRBJ1-2): KAGVTQTPRYLIKTRGQQVTLSCSPISGHRSVSWYQQTPGQGLQFLFEYFSETQRNKGNFPGRFSGRQFSNSRSEMNVSTLELGDSALYLCASSLYGNPYGYTFGSGTRLTVV.